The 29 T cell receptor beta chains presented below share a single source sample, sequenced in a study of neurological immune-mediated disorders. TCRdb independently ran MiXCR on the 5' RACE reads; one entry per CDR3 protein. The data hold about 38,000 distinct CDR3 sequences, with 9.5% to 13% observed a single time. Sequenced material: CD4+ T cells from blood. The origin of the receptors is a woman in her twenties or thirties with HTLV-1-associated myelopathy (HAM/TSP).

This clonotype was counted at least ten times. The CDR3 sequence: CASSLGGLSGANVLTF. The DNA for the CDR3 is TGCGCCAGCAGCTTGGGGGGCCTCTCTGGGGCCAACGTCCTGACTTTC. The chain has TRBV5-1 and TRBJ2-6; TRBD1 might be the D (5 bases). The CDR3 has 16 residues. Trimming removed 0 bases at V and 0 bases at J, with 7 bases between. Germline V CDR1 and CDR2: SGHRS, YFSETQ. The complete variable domain, with remaining parts taken from reference TRBV5-1 and TRBJ2-6, reads KAGVTQTPRYLIKTRGQQVTLSCSPISGHRSVSWYQQTPGQGLQFLFEYFSETQRNKGNFPGRFSGRQFSNSRSEMNVSTLELGDSALYLCASSLGGLSGANVLTFGAGSRLTVL.

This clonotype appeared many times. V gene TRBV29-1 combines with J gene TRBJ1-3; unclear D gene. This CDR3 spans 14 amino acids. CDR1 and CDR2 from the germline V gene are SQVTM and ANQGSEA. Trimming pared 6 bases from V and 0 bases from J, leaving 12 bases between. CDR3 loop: CSVQRGFSGNTIYF. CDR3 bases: TGCAGCGTCCAGCGGGGTTTCTCTGGAAACACCATATATTTT.

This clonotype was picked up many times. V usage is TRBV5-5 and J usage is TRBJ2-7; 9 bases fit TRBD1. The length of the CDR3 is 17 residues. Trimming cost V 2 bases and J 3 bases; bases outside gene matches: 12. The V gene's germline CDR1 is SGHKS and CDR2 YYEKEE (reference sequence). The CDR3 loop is CASSFTGTGLGGYEQYF. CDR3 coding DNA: TGTGCCAGCAGCTTCACCGGGACAGGGCTGGGCGGCTACGAGCAGTACTTC.

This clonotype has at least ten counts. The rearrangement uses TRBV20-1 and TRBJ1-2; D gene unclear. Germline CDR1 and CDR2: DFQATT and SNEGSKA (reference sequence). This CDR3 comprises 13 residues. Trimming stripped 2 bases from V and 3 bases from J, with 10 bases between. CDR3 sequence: CSARCPGYYGYTF. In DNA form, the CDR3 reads TGCAGTGCTAGATGTCCGGGGTACTATGGCTACACCTTC.

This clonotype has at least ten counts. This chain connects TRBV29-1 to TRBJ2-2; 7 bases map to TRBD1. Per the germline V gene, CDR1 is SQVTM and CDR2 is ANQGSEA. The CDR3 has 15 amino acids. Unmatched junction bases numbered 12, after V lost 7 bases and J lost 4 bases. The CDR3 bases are TGCAGCGCCGCCACAGGGGCGATAAGCACCGGGGAGCTGTTTTTT. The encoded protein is CSAATGAISTGELFF.

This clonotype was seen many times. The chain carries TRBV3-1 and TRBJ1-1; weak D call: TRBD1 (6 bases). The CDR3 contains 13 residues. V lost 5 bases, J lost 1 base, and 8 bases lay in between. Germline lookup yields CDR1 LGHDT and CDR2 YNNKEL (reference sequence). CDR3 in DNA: TGTGCCAGCAGCGCGACAGGGAACACTGAAGCTTTCTTT. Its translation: CASSATGNTEAFF.

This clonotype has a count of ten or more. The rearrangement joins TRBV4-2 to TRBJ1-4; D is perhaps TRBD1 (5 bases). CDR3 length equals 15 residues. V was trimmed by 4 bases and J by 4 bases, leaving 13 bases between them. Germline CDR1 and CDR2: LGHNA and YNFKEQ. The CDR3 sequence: CASSLSGTFNEKLFF. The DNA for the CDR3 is TGTGCCAGCAGCCTCTCCGGGACGTTTAATGAAAAACTGTTTTTT.

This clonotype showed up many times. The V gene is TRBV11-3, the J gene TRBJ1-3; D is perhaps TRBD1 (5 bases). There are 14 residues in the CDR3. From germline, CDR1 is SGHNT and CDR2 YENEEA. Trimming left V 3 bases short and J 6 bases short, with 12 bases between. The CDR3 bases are TGTGCCAGCAGCTTCTTTGGGGGAGTAAACACCATATATTTT. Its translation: CASSFFGGVNTIYF.

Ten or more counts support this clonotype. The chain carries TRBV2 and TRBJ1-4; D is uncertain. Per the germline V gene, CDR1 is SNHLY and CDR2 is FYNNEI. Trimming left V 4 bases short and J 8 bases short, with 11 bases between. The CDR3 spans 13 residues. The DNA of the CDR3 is TGTGCCAGCAGTGTCGGCAGGAACGAAAAACTGTTTTTT. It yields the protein CASSVGRNEKLFF. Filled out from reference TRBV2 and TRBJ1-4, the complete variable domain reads EPEVTQTPSHQVTQMGQEVILRCVPISNHLYFYWYRQILGQKVEFLVSFYNNEISEKSEIFDDQFSVERPDGSNFTLKIRSTKLEDSAMYFCASSVGRNEKLFFGSGTQLSVL.

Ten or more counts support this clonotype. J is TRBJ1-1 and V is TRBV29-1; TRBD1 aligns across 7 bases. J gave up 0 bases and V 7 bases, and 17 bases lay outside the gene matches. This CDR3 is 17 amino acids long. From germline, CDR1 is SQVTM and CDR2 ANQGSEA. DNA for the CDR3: TGCAGCGGCACCCTAGCGAGGGGGCGAAGGATGAACACTGAAGCTTTCTTT. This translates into CSGTLARGRRMNTEAFF.

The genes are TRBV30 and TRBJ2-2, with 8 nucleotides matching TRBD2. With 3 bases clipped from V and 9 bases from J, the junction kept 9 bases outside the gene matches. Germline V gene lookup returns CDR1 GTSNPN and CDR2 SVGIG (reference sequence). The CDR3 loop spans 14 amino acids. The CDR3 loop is CAWRGGGRTWELFF. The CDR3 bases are TGTGCCTGGAGAGGCGGGGGGCGAACCTGGGAGCTGTTTTTT.

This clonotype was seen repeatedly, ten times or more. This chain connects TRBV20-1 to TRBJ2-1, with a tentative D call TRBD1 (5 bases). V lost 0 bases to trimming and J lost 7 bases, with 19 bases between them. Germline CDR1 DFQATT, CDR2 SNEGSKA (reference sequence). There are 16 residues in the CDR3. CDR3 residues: CSARDFRGARTNEQFF. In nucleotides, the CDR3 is TGCAGTGCTAGAGATTTCCGTGGGGCCCGCACTAATGAGCAGTTCTTC.

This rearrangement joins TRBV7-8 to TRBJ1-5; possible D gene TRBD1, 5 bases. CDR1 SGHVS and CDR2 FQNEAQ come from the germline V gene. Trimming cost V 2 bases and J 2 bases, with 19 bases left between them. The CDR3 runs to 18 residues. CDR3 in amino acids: CASSLRAGITQGNQPQHF. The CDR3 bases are TGTGCCAGCAGCTTACGGGCAGGTATTACACAGGGCAATCAGCCCCAGCATTTT.

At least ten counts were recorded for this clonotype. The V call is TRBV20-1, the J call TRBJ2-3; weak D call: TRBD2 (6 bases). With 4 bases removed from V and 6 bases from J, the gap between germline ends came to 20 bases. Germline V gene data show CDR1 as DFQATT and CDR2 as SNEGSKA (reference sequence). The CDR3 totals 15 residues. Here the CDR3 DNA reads TGCAGTGCTACCGCCCCGGGACTCCGCAAGGATACGCAGTATTTT. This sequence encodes CSATAPGLRKDTQYF.

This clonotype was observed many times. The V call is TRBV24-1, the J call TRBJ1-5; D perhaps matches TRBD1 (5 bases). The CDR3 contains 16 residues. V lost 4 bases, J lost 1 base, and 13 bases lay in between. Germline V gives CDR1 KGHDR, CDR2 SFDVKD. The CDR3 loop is CATSDPGRGSNQPQHF. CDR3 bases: TGTGCCACCAGTGACCCGGGACGGGGGAGCAATCAGCCCCAGCATTTT.

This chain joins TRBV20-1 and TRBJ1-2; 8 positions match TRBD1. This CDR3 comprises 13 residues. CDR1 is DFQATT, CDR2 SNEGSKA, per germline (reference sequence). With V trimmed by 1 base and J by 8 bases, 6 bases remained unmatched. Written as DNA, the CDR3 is TGCAGTGCTAGAGGGACAGGGCGTTCCGGCTACACCTTC. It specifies CSARGTGRSGYTF.

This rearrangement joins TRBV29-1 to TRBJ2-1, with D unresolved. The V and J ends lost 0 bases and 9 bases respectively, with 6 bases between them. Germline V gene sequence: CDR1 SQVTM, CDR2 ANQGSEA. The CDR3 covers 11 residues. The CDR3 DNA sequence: TGCAGCGTTGAAGATTTCCCTGAGCAGTTCTTC. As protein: CSVEDFPEQFF.

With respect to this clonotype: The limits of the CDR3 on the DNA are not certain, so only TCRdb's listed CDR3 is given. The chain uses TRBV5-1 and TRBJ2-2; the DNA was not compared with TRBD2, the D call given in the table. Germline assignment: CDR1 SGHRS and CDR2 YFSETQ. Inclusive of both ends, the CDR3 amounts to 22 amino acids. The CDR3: CASSFYICSASRGTGNTGELFF.

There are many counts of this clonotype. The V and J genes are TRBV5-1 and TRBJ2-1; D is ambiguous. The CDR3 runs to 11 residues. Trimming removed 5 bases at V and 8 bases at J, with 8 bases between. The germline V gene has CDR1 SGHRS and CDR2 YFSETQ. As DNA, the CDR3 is TGCGCCAGCAGTCAGGCCGATGAGCAGTTCTTC. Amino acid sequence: CASSQADEQFF.

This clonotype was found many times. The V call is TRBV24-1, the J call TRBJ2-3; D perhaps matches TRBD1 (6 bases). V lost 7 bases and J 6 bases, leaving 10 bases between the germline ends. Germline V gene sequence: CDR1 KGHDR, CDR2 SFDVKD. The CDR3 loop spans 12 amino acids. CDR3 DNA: TGTGCCACCAGGGGGGCAGGCGATACGCAGTATTTT. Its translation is CATRGAGDTQYF.

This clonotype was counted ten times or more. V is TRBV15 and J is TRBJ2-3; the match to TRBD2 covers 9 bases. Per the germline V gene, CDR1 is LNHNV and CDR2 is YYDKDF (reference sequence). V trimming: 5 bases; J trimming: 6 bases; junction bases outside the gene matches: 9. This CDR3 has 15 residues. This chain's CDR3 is CATSGTSITLDTQYF. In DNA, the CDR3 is TGTGCCACCAGCGGGACTAGCATCACGCTGGATACGCAGTATTTT.

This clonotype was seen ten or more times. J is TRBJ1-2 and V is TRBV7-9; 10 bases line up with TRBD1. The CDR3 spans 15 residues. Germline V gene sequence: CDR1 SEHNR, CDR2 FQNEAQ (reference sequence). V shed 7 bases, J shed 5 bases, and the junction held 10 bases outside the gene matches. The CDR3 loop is CASTEQGGQGYGYTF. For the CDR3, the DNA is TGTGCCAGCACCGAACAGGGGGGACAGGGGTATGGCTACACCTTC.

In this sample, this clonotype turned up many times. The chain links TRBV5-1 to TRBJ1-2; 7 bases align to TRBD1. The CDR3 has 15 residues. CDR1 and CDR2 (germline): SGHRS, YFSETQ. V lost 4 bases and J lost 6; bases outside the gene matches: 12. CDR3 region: CASSTTTGLFHGYTF. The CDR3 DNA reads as TGCGCCAGCAGCACCACGACAGGGTTGTTTCATGGCTACACCTTC.

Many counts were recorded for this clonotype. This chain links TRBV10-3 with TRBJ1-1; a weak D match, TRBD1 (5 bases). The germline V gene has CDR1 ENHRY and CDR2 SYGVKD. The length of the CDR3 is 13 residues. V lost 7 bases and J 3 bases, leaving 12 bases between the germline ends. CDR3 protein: CAITRSRDTEAFF. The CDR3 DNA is TGTGCCATCACCCGATCCAGGGACACTGAAGCTTTCTTT.

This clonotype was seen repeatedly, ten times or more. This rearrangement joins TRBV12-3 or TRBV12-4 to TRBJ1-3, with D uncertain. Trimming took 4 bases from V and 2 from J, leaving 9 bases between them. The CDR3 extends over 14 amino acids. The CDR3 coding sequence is TGTGCCAGCAGTTACGGCAGCACTGGAAACACCATATATTTT. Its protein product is CASSYGSTGNTIYF.

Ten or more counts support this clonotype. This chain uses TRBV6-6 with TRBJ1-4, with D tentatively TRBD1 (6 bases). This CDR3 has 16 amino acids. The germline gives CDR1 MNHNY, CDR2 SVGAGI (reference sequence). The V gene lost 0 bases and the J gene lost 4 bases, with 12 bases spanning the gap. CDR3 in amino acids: CASSYSRGRGNEKLFF. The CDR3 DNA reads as TGTGCCAGCAGTTACTCAAGGGGCAGGGGTAATGAAAAACTGTTTTTT.

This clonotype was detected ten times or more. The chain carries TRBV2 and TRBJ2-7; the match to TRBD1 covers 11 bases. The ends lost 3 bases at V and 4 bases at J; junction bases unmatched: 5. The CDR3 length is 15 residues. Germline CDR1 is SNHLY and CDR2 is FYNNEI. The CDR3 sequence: CASSDAGQGAYEQYF. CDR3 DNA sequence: TGTGCCAGCAGTGACGCCGGACAGGGGGCGTACGAGCAGTACTTC.

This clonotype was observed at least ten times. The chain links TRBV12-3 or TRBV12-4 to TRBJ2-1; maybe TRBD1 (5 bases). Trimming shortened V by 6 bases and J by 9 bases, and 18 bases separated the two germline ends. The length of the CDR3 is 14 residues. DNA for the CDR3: TGTGCCAGCAGCTTGGTCGAAGGGGTTGGTGAGCAGTTCTTC. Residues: CASSLVEGVGEQFF.

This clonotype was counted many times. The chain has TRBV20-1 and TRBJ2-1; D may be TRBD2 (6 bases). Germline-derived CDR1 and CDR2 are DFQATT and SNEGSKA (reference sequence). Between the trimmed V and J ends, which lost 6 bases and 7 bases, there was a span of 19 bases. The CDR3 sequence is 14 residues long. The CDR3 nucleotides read TGCAGTGCGGCCGGGAGTAAGGGGAGGAATGAGCAGTTCTTC. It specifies CSAAGSKGRNEQFF.